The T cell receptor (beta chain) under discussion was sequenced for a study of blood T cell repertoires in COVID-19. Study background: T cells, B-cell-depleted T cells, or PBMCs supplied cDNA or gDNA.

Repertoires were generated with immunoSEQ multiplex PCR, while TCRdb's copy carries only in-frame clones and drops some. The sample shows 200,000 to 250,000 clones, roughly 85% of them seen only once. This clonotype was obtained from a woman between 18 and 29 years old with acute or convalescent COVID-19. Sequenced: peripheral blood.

The CDR3 DNA reads TGCAGCGTGGGGACAGGGCCTAACTATGGCTACACCTTC. Amino acids: CSVGTGPNYGYTF. J is TRBJ1-2 and V is TRBV29-1; 9 bases are a match to TRBD1. The CDR3 runs to 13 residues. CDR1 is SQVTM, CDR2 ANQGSEA, per germline. V gave up 6 bases and J gave up 0 bases; unmatched junction bases: 2.